A single sample gave rise to the 30 T cell receptor beta chains below, sequenced in a study of blood T cell repertoires in COVID-19 (dated by TCRdb to about 2020). Library generation was performed with the immunoSEQ multiplex PCR assay. Sourced from immuneACCESS, this table was stored by TCRdb with only in-frame sequences that have V and J called. A share of the clones is absent; for the studies checked, an unresolved V gene accounts for under half, and the remainder has no known explanation. In all, the sample holds under 200,000 clones, and about 88% of those were seen once. The ten top clones hold 1.5% to 2% of the sample. Sequenced input: peripheral blood. Every receptor here comes from a young man with active or convalescent COVID-19.

This chain uses TRBV18 with TRBJ1-5; D is unclear. CDR1 KGHSH and CDR2 LQKENI come from the germline V gene. V lost 0 bases, J lost 0 bases, and 3 bases lay in between. There are 14 residues in the CDR3. The CDR3 is CASSPPYSNQPQHF. In nucleotides, the CDR3 is TGTGCCAGCTCACCACCGTATAGCAATCAGCCCCAGCATTTT.

The chain recombines TRBV10-1 with TRBJ1-2; D is possibly TRBD1 (5 bases). V was cut by 2 bases and J by 2 bases, with 6 bases left in between. The CDR3 totals 13 residues. Germline V gene sequence: CDR1 WNHNN, CDR2 SYGVQD (reference sequence). CDR3 DNA: TGCGCCAGCAGTGAGGACAGAAACTATGGCTACACCTTC. This sequence encodes CASSEDRNYGYTF.

This chain joins TRBV7-2 and TRBJ2-5; the match to TRBD1 covers 10 bases. The CDR3 sequence is 16 residues long. CDR1 and CDR2 from the germline V gene are SGHTA and FQGNSA. With V trimmed by 2 bases and J by 2 bases, 5 bases remained unmatched. CDR3 residues: CASSLSPGQGQETQYF. In nucleotides, the CDR3 is TGTGCCAGCAGCTTATCCCCGGGACAGGGGCAAGAGACCCAGTACTTC.

This chain connects TRBV9 to TRBJ2-5; perhaps TRBD1 as D (6 bases). This CDR3 spans 14 amino acids. Germline V lookup: CDR1 SGDLS, CDR2 YYNGEE. V lost 4 bases to trimming and J lost 1 base, with 11 bases between them. Here the CDR3 reads CASSSRTAQETQYF. For the CDR3, the DNA is TGTGCCAGCAGCTCCCGGACAGCCCAAGAGACCCAGTACTTC.

The table lists this clone with a few counts. This chain joins TRBV9 and TRBJ2-2; the D gene is possibly TRBD2 (6 bases). Germline values: CDR1 SGDLS, CDR2 YYNGEE. The V and J ends lost 2 bases and 6 bases respectively, with 17 bases between them. This CDR3 has 16 residues. In DNA form, the CDR3 reads TGTGCCAGCAGCGTGGGGATAGCGGTGGGCTCCGGGGAGCTGTTTTTT. Its translation: CASSVGIAVGSGELFF.

V usage is TRBV19 and J usage is TRBJ2-7; D is possibly TRBD1 (6 bases). This CDR3 is 14 amino acids long. Deletions cut 2 bases from V and 3 bases from J, with 11 bases between. CDR1 is LNHDA, CDR2 SQIVND, per germline (reference sequence). The DNA for the CDR3 is TGTGCCAGTAGTATACAGGGGATCTTCTACGAGCAGTACTTC. This sequence encodes CASSIQGIFYEQYF.

The chain combines TRBV7-9 with TRBJ1-3; 11 nucleotides line up with TRBD1. Per the germline V gene, CDR1 is SEHNR and CDR2 is FQNEAQ (reference sequence). The length of the CDR3 is 17 residues. J lost 0 bases, V lost 5 bases, and 6 bases had no gene match. CDR3 loop: CASSEGQGVFSGNTIYF. DNA of the CDR3: TGTGCCAGCAGCGAGGGACAGGGGGTTTTCTCTGGAAACACCATATATTTT.

The rearrangement links TRBV5-1 to TRBJ2-2; D is perhaps TRBD2 (5 bases). Germline V gene lookup returns CDR1 SGHRS and CDR2 YFSETQ. V was trimmed by 4 bases and J by 0 bases, leaving 10 bases between them. The CDR3 sequence is 15 residues long. The CDR3 protein is CASSNQDSNTGELFF. The CDR3, as DNA: TGCGCCAGCAGCAACCAGGACTCGAACACCGGGGAGCTGTTTTTT.

This clone came up once. V gene TRBV19 combines with J gene TRBJ2-3, with no clear D. Trimming removed 6 bases at V and 0 bases at J, with 7 bases between. The germline gives CDR1 LNHDA, CDR2 SQIVND (reference sequence). The CDR3 consists of 13 residues. Here the CDR3 DNA reads TGTGCCAGTAGGCAGGTCAGCACAGATACGCAGTATTTT. Its protein product is CASRQVSTDTQYF.

The chain is built from TRBV5-6 and TRBJ2-3; a weak D match, TRBD1 (5 bases). The CDR3 runs to 17 residues. V was clipped by 1 base and J by 1 base, with 16 bases between them. Germline CDR1 is SGHDT and CDR2 is YYEEEE. This CDR3 reads CASSLRPGQGGTDTQYF. DNA for the CDR3: TGTGCCAGCAGCTTGAGGCCCGGGCAGGGCGGCACAGATACGCAGTATTTT. Using reference TRBV5-6 and TRBJ2-3 for the parts outside the CDR3, the full variable domain is DAGVTQSPTHLIKTRGQQVTLRCSPKSGHDTVSWYQQALGQGPQFIFQYYEEEERQRGNFPDRFSGHQFPNYSSELNVNALLLGDSALYLCASSLRPGQGGTDTQYFGPGTRLTVL.

This clone was found once. This chain uses TRBV7-8 with TRBJ1-2; the match to TRBD1 covers 7 bases. Germline-derived CDR1 and CDR2 are SGHVS and FQNEAQ. Trimming cost V 5 bases and J 2 bases; bases outside gene matches: 5. The CDR3 totals 14 residues. CDR3 in DNA: TGTGCCAGCAGCCGGGACAGTCCGAACTATGGCTACACCTTC. This gives the protein CASSRDSPNYGYTF.

The rearrangement links TRBV2 to TRBJ2-2; 12 bases are shared with TRBD2. The CDR3 extends over 14 amino acids. Germline CDR1 and CDR2: SNHLY and FYNNEI. Losses at the gene ends were 8 bases for V and 8 bases for J; bases not matched to a gene: 6. CDR3 region: CASLTSGSLGELFF. The CDR3 DNA follows: TGTGCCAGCCTGACTAGCGGGAGTTTAGGGGAGCTGTTTTTT.

This chain links TRBV30 with TRBJ2-7, with 8 positions matching TRBD1. This CDR3 has 13 amino acids. CDR1 is GTSNPN, CDR2 SVGIG, per germline (reference sequence). Germline trimming cut 6 bases from V and 0 bases from J; bases unmatched to any gene: 4. CDR3 coding DNA: TGTGCCTGCAGACAGGGGAGCTCCTACGAGCAGTACTTC. Residues: CACRQGSSYEQYF.

The V and J genes are TRBV24-1 and TRBJ2-5, with TRBD2 matching over 11 bases. V trimming: 2 bases; J trimming: 5 bases; junction bases outside the gene matches: 6. The CDR3 sequence is 16 residues long. CDR1 and CDR2 (germline): KGHDR, SFDVKD. The DNA of the CDR3 is TGTGCCACCAGTGATTCGATAGCGGGAGGGATTGAGACCCAGTACTTC. Encoded protein: CATSDSIAGGIETQYF.

The rearrangement joins TRBV21-1 to TRBJ1-1; the D call TRBD1 from the table was never checked on the DNA. TRBV21-1 is listed as a pseudogene. This CDR3 spans 11 amino acids. As DNA, the CDR3 is TGTGCCTTACATATGAACACTGAAGCTTTCTTT. Protein sequence: CALHMNTEAFF.

The chain recombines TRBV18 with TRBJ2-3; 8 bases match TRBD2. J was trimmed by 4 bases and V by 4 bases; bases with no gene match: 10. CDR3 length: 16 residues. Germline assignment: CDR1 KGHSH and CDR2 LQKENI. The CDR3 region has the DNA TGTGCCAGCTCACGAGAGGCGGGAGGAGTCCCAGATACGCAGTATTTT. This encodes CASSREAGGVPDTQYF.

This clone showed up just a few times. V gene TRBV30 combines with J gene TRBJ2-3, with a possible D match to TRBD1 (5 bases). Per germline, CDR1 GTSNPN and CDR2 SVGIG (reference sequence). The CDR3 contains 15 residues. Deletions cut 0 bases from V and 3 bases from J, with 13 bases between. Written as DNA, the CDR3 is TGTGCCTGGAGTGTAAAGGTCCCAGGGACAGATACGCAGTATTTT. Translated, it gives CAWSVKVPGTDTQYF. Using reference TRBV30 and TRBJ2-3 for the parts outside the CDR3, the full variable domain is SQTIHQWPATLVQPVGSPLSLECTVEGTSNPNLYWYRQAAGRGLQLLFYSVGIGQISSEVPQNLSASRPQDRQFILSSKKLLLSDSGFYLCAWSVKVPGTDTQYFGPGTRLTVL.

To note about this clone: Different DNA sequences within this sample yield the same CDR3. The chain recombines TRBV5-1 with TRBJ1-3, with 7 bases lining up with TRBD1. The CDR3 length is 14 residues. Germline V gives CDR1 SGHRS, CDR2 YFSETQ. The ends lost 4 bases at V and 1 base at J; junction bases unmatched: 2. The CDR3 DNA follows: TGCGCCAGCAGCCTACAGGGGTCTGGAAACACCATATATTTT. Translated, it gives CASSLQGSGNTIYF.

The chain employs TRBV10-2 and TRBJ2-3; perhaps TRBD1 as D (6 bases). V lost 8 bases and J lost 0, with 15 bases in between. The CDR3 loop spans 15 amino acids. Germline V CDR1 and CDR2: WSHSY, SAAADI. CDR3 in amino acids: CASRTGDTSTDTQYF. The CDR3 DNA sequence: TGCGCCAGCCGGACCGGGGACACCAGCACAGATACGCAGTATTTT.

V is TRBV4-2 and J is TRBJ2-4; TRBD2 is a possible D gene (6 bases). Germline V gene lookup returns CDR1 LGHNA and CDR2 YNFKEQ. Trimming took off 1 base at V and 8 bases at J, with 12 bases between the two ends. The CDR3 runs to 14 residues. The CDR3 protein is CASSQGGDSDIQYF. Here the CDR3 DNA reads TGTGCCAGCAGCCAAGGAGGGGACTCGGACATTCAGTACTTC.

The chain couples TRBV19 to TRBJ1-6; 8 bases fit TRBD1. V lost 3 bases and J lost 8; bases outside the gene matches: 6. The CDR3 totals 15 residues. CDR1 and CDR2 from the germline V gene are LNHDA and SQIVND (reference sequence). The CDR3 DNA is TGTGCCAGTAGTATCGACAGGGGTATGGATTCACCCCTCCACTTT. It yields the protein CASSIDRGMDSPLHF.

This clone has only one observation. The chain has TRBV18 and TRBJ2-7; D is ambiguous. From germline, CDR1 is KGHSH and CDR2 LQKENI. Trimming stripped 2 bases from V and 2 bases from J, with 10 bases between. The length of the CDR3 is 14 residues. The CDR3 DNA sequence: TGTGCCAGCTCACCAGGCTTCCGGGCCTACGAGCAGTACTTC. Translated: CASSPGFRAYEQYF.

The chain has TRBV10-3 and TRBJ2-1; tentative D call: TRBD2 (6 bases). CDR3 length: 16 amino acids. Germline loops: CDR1 ENHRY, CDR2 SYGVKD. V was cut by 2 bases and J by 8 bases, with 19 bases left in between. CDR3 residues: CAISEIFGTRAHEQFF. The DNA of the CDR3 is TGTGCCATCAGTGAGATCTTCGGGACTCGCGCACATGAGCAGTTCTTC.

The chain is built from TRBV18 and TRBJ2-7, with TRBD2 matching over 14 bases. V shed 5 bases, J shed 0 bases, and the junction held 3 bases outside the gene matches. The CDR3 loop spans 16 amino acids. The germline CDR1 and CDR2 sequences are KGHSH and LQKENI. CDR3 coding DNA: TGTGCCAGCTCAAAGGGGACTAGCGGGAGCTCCTACGAGCAGTACTTC. This sequence encodes CASSKGTSGSSYEQYF. Full variable domain (missing parts from reference TRBV18 and TRBJ2-7): NAGVMQNPRHLVRRRGQEARLRCSPMKGHSHVYWYRQLPEEGLKFMVYLQKENIIDESGMPKERFSAEFPKEGPSILRIQQVVRGDSAAYFCASSKGTSGSSYEQYFGPGTRLTVT.

CDR3 amino acids: CASSSYRNTEAFF. In DNA, the CDR3 is TGTGCCAGCAGTTCTTACAGAAACACTGAAGCTTTCTTT. The chain recombines TRBV28 with TRBJ1-1; D call uncertain. The V end lost 4 bases, the J end lost 2 bases, and 8 bases lay between the germline ends. Germline-derived CDR1 and CDR2 are MDHEN and SYDVKM. The CDR3 is made up of 13 amino acids.

The J gene is TRBJ2-7, the V gene TRBV7-3; 7 nucleotides agree with TRBD1. The CDR3 totals 15 residues. Germline V CDR1 and CDR2: SGHTA, FQGTGA. Unmatched junction bases numbered 7, after V lost 1 base and J lost 4 bases. CDR3 in DNA: TGTGCCAGCAGCTTAATGCCCGGGACAGCTTACGAGCAGTACTTC. Protein sequence: CASSLMPGTAYEQYF.

This chain joins TRBV2 and TRBJ1-2; perhaps TRBD1 as D (5 bases). CDR3 size: 13 residues. Between the trimmed V and J ends, which lost 9 bases and 5 bases, there was a span of 16 bases. Germline-derived CDR1 and CDR2 are SNHLY and FYNNEI. CDR3 coding DNA: TGTGCCAGTTTGATGGTAGGGGATTATGGCTACACCTTC. Its protein product is CASLMVGDYGYTF.

The chain combines TRBV5-4 with TRBJ1-1; TRBD1 is a possible D gene (6 bases). The CDR3 contains 18 residues. Germline CDR1 reads SGHNT; CDR2 reads YYREEE (reference sequence). The ends were cut back, 5 bases at V and 0 bases at J, with 23 bases in the middle. The CDR3 bases are TGTGCCAGCAGTAGCCCTACAGGGACGGGGTGGATGAACACTGAAGCTTTCTTT. Its protein product is CASSSPTGTGWMNTEAFF.

The V gene is TRBV7-3, the J gene TRBJ2-1, with unresolved D. The CDR3 consists of 17 residues. Deletions cut 5 bases from V and 5 bases from J, with 22 bases between. Germline loops: CDR1 SGHTA, CDR2 FQGTGA. The CDR3 protein is CASSLEAHYKDHNEQFF. As DNA, the CDR3 is TGTGCCAGCAGCCTAGAGGCCCATTATAAGGATCACAATGAGCAGTTCTTC. Full variable domain (outside the CDR3, taken from reference TRBV7-3 and TRBJ2-1): GAGVSQTPSNKVTEKGKYVELRCDPISGHTALYWYRQSLGQGPEFLIYFQGTGAADDSGLPNDRFFAVRPEGSVSTLKIQRTERGDSAVYLCASSLEAHYKDHNEQFFGPGTRLTVL.

The chain combines TRBV3-1 (or the pseudogene TRBV3-2) with TRBJ1-5, with 7 positions matching TRBD1. Germline values: CDR1 LGHDT, CDR2 YNNKEL (reference sequence). The CDR3 spans 16 residues. V lost 5 bases and J lost 5; bases outside the gene matches: 12. The CDR3, as DNA: TGTGCCAGCAGCGAAAAAAGACAGGGCGTCGATCAGCCCCAGCATTTT. This encodes CASSEKRQGVDQPQHF.